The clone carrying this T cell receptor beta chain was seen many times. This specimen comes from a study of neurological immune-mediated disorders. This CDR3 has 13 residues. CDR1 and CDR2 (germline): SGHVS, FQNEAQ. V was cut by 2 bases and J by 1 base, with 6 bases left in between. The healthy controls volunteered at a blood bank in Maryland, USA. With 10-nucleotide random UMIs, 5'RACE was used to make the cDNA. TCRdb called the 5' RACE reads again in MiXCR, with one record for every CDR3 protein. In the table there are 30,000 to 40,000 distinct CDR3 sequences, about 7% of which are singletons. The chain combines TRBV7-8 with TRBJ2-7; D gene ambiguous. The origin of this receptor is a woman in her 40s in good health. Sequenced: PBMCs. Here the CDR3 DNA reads TGTGCCAGCAGCTTAAAACAGTCCTACGAGCAGTACTTC. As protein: CASSLKQSYEQYF.